This T cell receptor beta chain was identified in a study of cytomegalovirus exposure and HLA in healthy donors. Whole-study results and caveats: Later analysis identified a missense DCLRE1C variant that was linked to TCR beta V- and J-gene trimming. The study labeled more than 150 TCR beta chains cytomegalovirus-associated.

The CDR3 spans 13 residues. Germline V gene sequence: CDR1 KGHSH, CDR2 LQKENI. The PCR employed 60 Vbeta primers together with 13 Jbeta primers. Some clones are missing from TCRdb's copy, which holds only in-frame ones; the method was immunoSEQ multiplex PCR. Found here are more than 110,000 clones, around three quarters of them singletons; the top ten hold under 7.5%. Concerning this clone itself: What it binds is not known. At one end, the junction sequence differs from germline, possibly due to a read error.

This TCR derives from a man in his forties or fifties in good health and CMV-seropositive. The V gene is TRBV18, the J gene TRBJ2-7; maybe TRBD1 (5 bases). Sequenced material: PBMCs. The CDR3 loop reads CASSPVRDRAWDF. CDR3 bases: TGTGCCAGCTCACCAGTCAGGGATAGGGCTTGGGACTTC. Full variable domain (missing parts from reference TRBV18 and TRBJ2-7): NAGVMQNPRHLVRRRGQEARLRCSPMKGHSHVYWYRQLPEEGLKFMVYLQKENIIDESGMPKERFSAEFPKEGPSILRIQQVVRGDSAAYFCASSPVRDRAWDFGPGTRLTVT.